Below, 18 T cell receptor beta chains from the same sample are listed, as sequenced in a study of T cells in Graves' hyperthyroidism and ophthalmopathy. Amplification yielded TCR beta CDR3 regions, with RNA transcripts as the source. A first-round RT-PCR of the TCR CDR3 used the HTBI primer set. TCRdb re-derived calls from the multiplex PCR reads in MiXCR, one entry per CDR3 protein. Of fewer than 350,000 distinct CDR3 sequences listed, roughly 19% are singletons. The specimen sequenced was blood. These receptors were obtained from a man aged 50 to 59 with Graves' ophthalmopathy.

This clonotype was recorded at least ten times. The chain is built from TRBV12-3 or TRBV12-4 and TRBJ2-7; 8 bases agree with TRBD1. The length of the CDR3 is 14 residues. The trim removed 4 bases at V and 4 bases at J, leaving 6 bases unmatched. The CDR3 region is CASSSGQGGYEQYF. The CDR3 nucleotides are TGTGCCAGCAGTTCCGGACAGGGTGGGTACGAGCAGTACTTC.

There are many counts of this clonotype. The chain joins TRBV28 to TRBJ2-1; D might be TRBD1 (5 bases). V dropped 8 bases and J dropped 4 bases, with 18 bases sitting between them. CDR1 and CDR2 (germline): MDHEN, SYDVKM. The CDR3 consists of 15 residues. The CDR3 here is CASPPQGAQYNEQFF. The CDR3 nucleotides are TGTGCCAGCCCACCCCAAGGGGCGCAATACAATGAGCAGTTCTTC.

This clonotype was picked up a small number of times. The rearrangement links TRBV7-9 to TRBJ2-7, with D possibly matching TRBD2 (5 bases). V gave up 2 bases and J gave up 2 bases, with 7 bases separating them. The length of the CDR3 is 13 residues. Germline CDR1 SEHNR, CDR2 FQNEAQ (reference sequence). CDR3 coding DNA: TGTGCCAGCAGCTTACGGGGTCCCTACGAGCAGTACTTC. This gives the protein CASSLRGPYEQYF.

V usage is TRBV2 and J usage is TRBJ1-5; no clear D. Trimming left V 8 bases short and J 1 base short, with 9 bases between. The CDR3 covers 13 residues. The germline CDR1 and CDR2 sequences are SNHLY and FYNNEI. CDR3 in DNA: TGTGCCAGCTCACGACTAAGCAATCAGCCCCAGCATTTT. Translated: CASSRLSNQPQHF.

This chain uses TRBV6-1 with TRBJ2-5, with D perhaps matching TRBD1 (6 bases). Germline V lookup: CDR1 MNHNS, CDR2 SASEGT. V lost 7 bases, J lost 5 bases, and 17 bases lay in between. This CDR3 has 14 residues. Here the CDR3 reads CASTEEGVTETQYF. The CDR3 DNA reads as TGTGCCAGCACCGAAGAGGGGGTAACGGAGACCCAGTACTTC.

This clonotype was counted a few times. The V and J genes are TRBV4-2 and TRBJ1-6; 7 bases match TRBD1. CDR3 length: 14 residues. Germline V CDR1 and CDR2: LGHNA, YNFKEQ. The V segment lost 4 bases and the J segment 5 bases; nucleotides outside the gene matches: 2. This chain's CDR3 is CASSRDSNNSPLHF. The CDR3 region has the DNA TGTGCCAGCAGCCGGGACAGCAATAATTCACCCCTCCACTTT.

There are many counts of this clonotype. V and J are TRBV7-2 and TRBJ2-7, with D perhaps TRBD1 (6 bases). This CDR3 region has 15 residues. Germline loops: CDR1 SGHTA, CDR2 FQGNSA. V gave up 8 bases and J gave up 5 bases, with 22 bases separating them. The CDR3 loop is CASDDPRTAINEQYF. CDR3 nucleotides: TGTGCCAGCGACGATCCGAGGACAGCGATAAACGAGCAGTACTTC.

This clonotype appeared a few times. The J gene is TRBJ2-7, the V gene TRBV7-9, with a possible D match to TRBD1 (7 bases). This CDR3 is built from 14 residues. Deletions cut 1 base from V and 6 bases from J, with 13 bases between. Germline lookup yields CDR1 SEHNR and CDR2 FQNEAQ (reference sequence). DNA for the CDR3: TGTGCCAGCAGCTTAGTACAGGGGAGGAGCGAGCAGTACTTC. Encoded protein: CASSLVQGRSEQYF.

This rearrangement joins TRBV9 to TRBJ1-3; tentative D call: TRBD1 (6 bases). Germline loops: CDR1 SGDLS, CDR2 YYNGEE. CDR3 size: 16 residues. V was shortened by 3 bases and J by 0 bases, with 13 bases between the two germline ends. The CDR3: CASSDRDTSSGNTIYF. CDR3 coding DNA: TGTGCCAGCAGCGACCGGGACACGAGCTCTGGAAACACCATATATTTT.

The CDR3 region is CASSQGGANTGELFF. The CDR3, as DNA: TGTGCCAGCAGCCAGGGAGGGGCAAACACCGGGGAGCTGTTTTTT. The chain has TRBV28 and TRBJ2-2; 7 positions agree with TRBD2. Looked up from germline, CDR1 is MDHEN and CDR2 is SYDVKM. The CDR3 has 15 amino acids. Trimming took 6 bases from V and 2 from J; bases not matched to a gene: 6.

The V and J genes are TRBV3-1 and TRBJ2-5; TRBD1 agrees at 7 bases. Germline V lookup: CDR1 LGHDT, CDR2 YNNKEL (reference sequence). This CDR3 region has 15 residues. Unmatched junction bases numbered 4, after V lost 2 bases and J lost 1 base. The CDR3 region has the DNA TGTGCCAGCAGCCAAAACAGGGGTCTCCAAGAGACCCAGTACTTC. Translating it yields CASSQNRGLQETQYF.

The rearrangement joins TRBV18 to TRBJ1-3; TRBD1 matches at 7 bases. J gave up 0 bases and V 1 base, and 12 bases lay outside the gene matches. The germline V gene encodes CDR1 KGHSH and CDR2 LQKENI. The CDR3 has 19 amino acids. The CDR3 region has the DNA TGTGCCAGCTCACCACTCCCGTTCCCGGGACAGCTCTCTGGAAACACCATATATTTT. This gives the protein CASSPLPFPGQLSGNTIYF.

This clonotype was seen at least ten times. V gene TRBV12-3 or TRBV12-4 combines with J gene TRBJ2-1, with no clear D. V was pared by 2 bases and J by 6 bases, with 11 bases between. CDR3 length equals 14 residues. The CDR3 protein is CASSLIRPSNEQFF. CDR3 bases: TGTGCCAGCAGTTTAATTCGACCGTCCAATGAGCAGTTCTTC.

This clonotype has more than one count but fewer than ten. The chain carries TRBV27 and TRBJ2-3; TRBD2 aligns across 8 bases. Per germline, CDR1 MNHEY and CDR2 SMNVEV (reference sequence). CDR3 size: 15 residues. V lost 7 bases, J lost 4 bases, and 10 bases stayed unmatched. CDR3 sequence: CASNAQREPADTQYF. CDR3 coding DNA: TGTGCCAGCAACGCTCAGCGGGAGCCCGCAGATACGCAGTATTTT.

This clonotype has a count of ten or more. The genes are TRBV18 and TRBJ2-5; 11 bases are a match to TRBD1. CDR3 length: 15 residues. Germline V gene sequence: CDR1 KGHSH, CDR2 LQKENI. V lost 3 bases, J lost 3 bases, and 3 bases stayed unmatched. CDR3 residues: CASSPRTGGEETQYF. CDR3 in DNA: TGTGCCAGCTCACCCCGGACAGGGGGCGAAGAGACCCAGTACTTC.

This clonotype was seen a handful of times. This rearrangement joins TRBV6-2 or TRBV6-3 to TRBJ1-1, with a tentative D call TRBD1 (6 bases). Germline lookup yields CDR1 MNHEY and CDR2 SVGEGT. The CDR3 contains 14 residues. V lost 6 bases, J lost 4 bases, and 15 bases lay in between. In DNA, the CDR3 is TGTGCCAGCAGCGGAGGGGGGAGTCTCACTGAAGCTTTCTTT. Encoded protein: CASSGGGSLTEAFF.

The rearrangement links TRBV29-1 to TRBJ2-2; D remains unclear. Trimming pared 5 bases from V and 0 bases from J, leaving 10 bases between. Germline V gene data show CDR1 as SQVTM and CDR2 as ANQGSEA. This CDR3 spans 14 amino acids. Here the CDR3 reads CSVRGPTNTGELFF. CDR3 DNA: TGCAGCGTTCGCGGACCGACGAACACCGGGGAGCTGTTTTTT.

The CDR3 sequence: CASSPLFLEARDEKLFF. The CDR3 nucleotides read TGTGCCAGCAGTCCACTATTTTTGGAAGCAAGGGATGAAAAACTGTTTTTT. The chain is built from TRBV27 and TRBJ1-4, with no clear D. Germline V CDR1 and CDR2: MNHEY, SMNVEV (reference sequence). With 5 bases removed from V and 6 bases from J, the gap between germline ends came to 22 bases. The CDR3 loop spans 17 amino acids. Drawing the rest from reference TRBV27 and TRBJ1-4, the complete variable domain is EAQVTQNPRYLITVTGKKLTVTCSQNMNHEYMSWYRQDPGLGLRQIYYSMNVEVTDKGDVPEGYKVSRKEKRNFPLILESPSPNQTSLYFCASSPLFLEARDEKLFFGSGTQLSVL.